This TCR beta chain was profiled in a study of T cells in localized non-small cell lung cancer. Comments on this clone: Its specificity is not known.

General observations from the study: A denser population of T cells in blood accompanied longer overall survival. Adjacent uninvolved lung tissue had the highest T cell clonality, exceeding tumor. Appearing in adjacent lung were a median about 60 of the top 100 tumor clones. Tumor samples were not multi-region, leaving intratumor heterogeneity unexcluded.

The method was immunoSEQ multiplex PCR; TCRdb's version includes in-frame clones alone and lacks a portion of them. This table holds about 33,000 clones, roughly nine tenths found once. The source is a man aged 35 to 70 with stage I lung adenocarcinoma. The specimen comprised peripheral blood, sampled before any cancer treatment.

CDR3 residues: CASSESLGRASSYEQYF. In DNA, the CDR3 is TGTGCCAGCAGTGAATCTCTTGGAAGGGCTTCTTCGTATGAGCAGTACTTC. The rearrangement uses TRBV6-1 and TRBJ2-7; D remains ambiguous. Germline lookup yields CDR1 MNHNS and CDR2 SASEGT. Trimming removed 2 bases at V and 7 bases at J, with 24 bases between. The CDR3 sequence is 17 residues long.